The rows below give T cell receptor beta chains drawn from one sample of a study of T cells in localized non-small cell lung cancer. Only in-frame clones appear in the TCRdb table, and some are missing; sequencing was by immunoSEQ multiplex PCR. The sample has 35,000 to 40,000 clones, approximately 88% seen once. The material sequenced was peripheral blood, taken before any cancer treatment. These receptors all come from a woman aged 40-69 years with stage I lung adenocarcinoma. The CDR3 runs from the conserved cysteine through the conserved F or W. The order of the fields is J gene, D gene, V gene, CDR3 length, CDR3 DNA, CDR3 protein. A D gene is named only where the DNA matches it firmly.

>TRBJ2-3|-|TRBV7-6|12
TGTGCCAGCAGCTACGGGGAGGATACGCAGTATTTT
CASSYGEDTQYF
>TRBJ2-3|-|TRBV5-6|16
TGTGCCAGCAGCGCCCCATGGCGGGCGGGCACAGATACGCAGTATTTT
CASSAPWRAGTDTQYF
>TRBJ1-4|TRBD1|TRBV6-6|13
TGTGCCAGCAGTACAGGGGTCGAGGAAAAACTGTTTTTT
CASSTGVEEKLFF
>TRBJ2-7|-|TRBV20-1|11
TGCAGTGTCCAGCGGTCCTACGAGCAGTACTTC
CSVQRSYEQYF
>TRBJ1-2|-|TRBV10-3|15
TGTGCCATCAGTGAGTCGCAGGGAGGGTACTATGGCTACACCTTC
CAISESQGGYYGYTF
>TRBJ1-1|TRBD1|TRBV11-1|17
TGTGCCAGCAGCTTGCCGGGACAGGGGGTTTGGAACACTGAAGCTTTCTTT
CASSLPGQGVWNTEAFF
>TRBJ2-5|-|TRBV18|12
TGTGCCAGCTCACCAATGTCGGAGACCCAGTACTTC
CASSPMSETQYF
>TRBJ1-1|-|TRBV2|15
TGTGCCAGCAGTGAACAGGGAGCAATGAACACTGAAGCTTTCTTT
CASSEQGAMNTEAFF
>TRBJ2-2|TRBD2|TRBV30|18
TGTGCCTGGACCTACCCAGGACTAGCGGGAGGGGGAACCGGGGAGCTGTTTTTT
CAWTYPGLAGGGTGELFF
>TRBJ2-3|TRBD2|TRBV19|16
TGTGCCAGTAGTATAGATCTAGCGGGATTGGAAGATACGCAGTATTTT
CASSIDLAGLEDTQYF
>TRBJ2-5|TRBD2|TRBV9|13
TGTGCCAGCAGCCTTACTAGCGTTGAGACCCAGTACTTC
CASSLTSVETQYF